This entry concerns a single T cell receptor (beta chain). Its antigen has not been determined. Per-nucleotide qualities are absent, and no much larger clonotype sits a single base away. One collaborating source in Seattle enrolled patients during active infection and followed them longitudinally through the course of disease. Whole blood was collected in K2EDTA tubes by collaborating institutions according to the institutions' own protocols. For TCRbeta analysis, collaborators shipped samples in one of three forms: frozen whole blood, isolated PBMCs, or DNA extracted from either of those sample types. The data were obtained in a study of blood T cell repertoires in COVID-19 (dated by TCRdb to 2018 to 2020). With respect to the entire study: Samples covering the acute and convalescent phases of COVID-19 were provided by collaborators in the United States, Italy and Spain. The prospective study material was composed of cDNA or gDNA derived from T cells, B-cell-depleted T cells, or PBMCs. Deeply sampled blood TCRbeta repertoires from subjects exposed to, actively infected with, or recovered from COVID-19 were included in the dataset. The repertoires were released in a freely available public database meant as a resource for research on the immune response to SARS-CoV-2. Samples were obtained from the ongoing ImmuneRACE study (first 160 participants) and from about 1,300 subjects provided by 6 global collaborators. Where available, HLA class I and class II types were obtained from metadata supplied by the sample provider rather than from assay-based typing. Nearly every sample came with metadata listing a de-identified subject ID, COVID-19 status, age in years and sex. The full study reports these points: The amount of clinical and demographic metadata varied by source and participant and was provided uncurated.

TCRbeta CDR3 regions were amplified from genomic DNA using the immunoSEQ Assay, a bias-controlled multiplex PCR. Per the authors' processing: Within the assay, amplification of reference gene primers was used to estimate how many nucleated cells each sample contained. To quantify the absolute abundance of each unique TCRbeta CDR3 rearrangement, sequence reads were collapsed and filtered. For each sample, productive Simpson clonality was calculated as the square root of Simpson's diversity index over productive rearrangements. TCRdb took over this immuneACCESS table, retaining in-frame rearrangements with V and J assigned. Such tables are incomplete; in checked studies, under half of the missing clones stem from an unresolved V gene, and the remainder is unexplained. D and trimming were read from the DNA, whereas the V and J calls and clone size are those reported in that table. This sample gives roughly 380,000 clones in total; around nine tenths of them show up just once. The ten largest clones take up approximately 1.5% of the sample.

From a lookup of the germline V gene (reference sequence), CDR1 and CDR2 are SGHNT and YYREEE. From cysteine to phenylalanine, the CDR3 is 16 amino acids long. The only DNA kept is the CDR3, 48 bases in frame from the first base. V is reduced by 3 bases and J by 4 bases, leaving a spacing of 16 bases between them. The rearranged chain carries TRBV5-4 and TRBJ1-4, with no D gene named confidently. The TCR originated in a woman aged 40 to 50 with COVID-19, enrolled during active disease. The sample comprised peripheral blood. The nucleotide sequence is TGTGCCAGCAGCTCCCACCGGGGAGTTGGTAATGAAAAACTGTTTTTT. Translated, this gives CASSSHRGVGNEKLFF.